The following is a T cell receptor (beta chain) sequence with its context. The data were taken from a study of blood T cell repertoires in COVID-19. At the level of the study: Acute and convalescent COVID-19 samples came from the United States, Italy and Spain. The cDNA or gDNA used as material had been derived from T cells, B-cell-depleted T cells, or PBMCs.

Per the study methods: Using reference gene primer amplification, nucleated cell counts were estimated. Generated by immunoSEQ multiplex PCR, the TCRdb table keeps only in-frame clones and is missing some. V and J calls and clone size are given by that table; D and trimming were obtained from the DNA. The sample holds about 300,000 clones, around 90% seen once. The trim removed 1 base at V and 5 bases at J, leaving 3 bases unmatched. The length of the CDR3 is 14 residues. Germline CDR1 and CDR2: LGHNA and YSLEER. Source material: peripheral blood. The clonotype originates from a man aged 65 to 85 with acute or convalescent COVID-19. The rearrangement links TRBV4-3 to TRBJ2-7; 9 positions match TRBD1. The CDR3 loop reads CASSQGWTGDEQYF. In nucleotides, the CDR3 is TGCGCCAGCAGCCAAGGGTGGACAGGGGACGAGCAGTACTTC.